These 23 T cell receptor beta chains share one sample of origin, sequenced in a study of CD8+ T cells in alopecia areata. Treatment described: oral pan-JAK inhibitor, 5-10 mg twice daily. RNA extraction and reverse transcription yielded cDNA as sequencing template. Clones were read by immunoSEQ multiplex PCR, and TCRdb kept only the in-frame ones, dropping some. The table includes about 160,000 clones, 50% to 65% detected once. Material: CD4+ T cells sorted from blood, obtained at week 24, from a patient treated with tofacitinib. These receptors were taken from a human donor with alopecia areata.

This clone has more than one count but fewer than ten. J is TRBJ1-6 and V is TRBV6-4; D unresolved. Germline CDR1 is MRHNA and CDR2 is SNTAGT. V was trimmed by 5 bases and J by 10 bases, leaving 12 bases between them. The CDR3 is 13 residues long. CDR3 DNA: TGTGCCAGCAGTCAGGAGGGAAACTCACCCCTCCACTTT. Protein: CASSQEGNSPLHF.

Here the CDR3 reads CSAGGQGLVGYTF. The CDR3 region has the DNA TGCAGCGCCGGGGGACAGGGCCTGGTCGGCTACACCTTC. V gene TRBV29-1 combines with J gene TRBJ1-2; 9 bases line up with TRBD1. V shed 7 bases and J 8 bases; nucleotides not matched to a gene: 11. There are 13 residues in the CDR3. The germline CDR1 and CDR2 sequences are SQVTM and ANQGSEA.

Only a few counts were recorded for this clone. This rearrangement joins TRBV25-1 to TRBJ2-2; D is unresolved. The germline V gene has CDR1 MGHDK and CDR2 SYGVNS. V gave up 1 base and J gave up 7 bases, with 10 bases separating them. This CDR3 is built from 14 residues. In DNA, the CDR3 is TGTGCCAGCAGTGAATTGGGAACACTCGGGGAGCTGTTTTTT. Residues: CASSELGTLGELFF.

This clone was detected only a few times. The rearrangement joins TRBV15 to TRBJ1-3; D is possibly TRBD1 (5 bases). V was trimmed by 1 base and J by 6 bases, leaving 10 bases between them. The length of the CDR3 is 14 residues. The V gene's germline CDR1 is LNHNV and CDR2 YYDKDF (reference sequence). CDR3 coding DNA: TGTGCCACCAGCAGAGTCGGGGGGATAAACACCATATATTTT. Amino acids: CATSRVGGINTIYF.

V gene TRBV15 combines with J gene TRBJ2-4; D gene ambiguous. V lost 3 bases and J lost 1, with 4 bases in between. Germline V gene sequence: CDR1 LNHNV, CDR2 YYDKDF (reference sequence). The CDR3 is 13 residues long. The CDR3 DNA reads TGTGCCACCAGCAGCGAGGCCAAAAACATTCAGTACTTC. Encoded protein: CATSSEAKNIQYF.

The rearrangement joins TRBV4-1 to TRBJ2-7; D is ambiguous. Germline CDR1 is MGHRA and CDR2 is YSYEKL. V was clipped by 2 bases and J by 2 bases, with 10 bases between them. There are 14 residues in the CDR3. CDR3 bases: TGCGCCAGCAGCCAAAGGACGGCGACCTACGAGCAGTACTTC. Its protein is CASSQRTATYEQYF.

This clone was seen a handful of times. The DNA of the CDR3 is TGTGCCAGCAGCCCGGACGGCTACGAGCAGTACTTC. It translates to CASSPDGYEQYF. The V gene is TRBV9, the J gene TRBJ2-7, with no clear D. This CDR3 has 12 amino acids. V was pared by 4 bases and J by 3 bases, with 8 bases between. Germline CDR1 is SGDLS and CDR2 is YYNGEE. Supplemented by reference TRBV9 and TRBJ2-7, the full variable domain reads DSGVTQTPKHLITATGQRVTLRCSPRSGDLSVYWYQQSLDQGLQFLIQYYNGEERAKGNILERFSAQQFPDLHSELNLSSLELGDSALYFCASSPDGYEQYFGPGTRLTVT.

The V and J genes are TRBV30 and TRBJ2-2; D remains ambiguous. This CDR3 is built from 12 residues. V lost 2 bases and J 4 bases, leaving 5 bases between the germline ends. Germline CDR1 GTSNPN, CDR2 SVGIG (reference sequence). CDR3 loop: CAWSPITGELFF. In DNA form, the CDR3 reads TGTGCCTGGAGTCCCATCACCGGGGAGCTGTTTTTT.

V and J are TRBV5-6 and TRBJ2-5; D not certain. This CDR3 has 11 residues. The V end was cut by 4 bases, the J end by 0 bases, with 1 base between. Per germline, CDR1 SGHDT and CDR2 YYEEEE. CDR3 sequence (DNA): TGTGCCAGCAGCCACCAAGAGACCCAGTACTTC. Protein: CASSHQETQYF. The full variable domain, with the rest looked up from reference TRBV5-6 and TRBJ2-5, is DAGVTQSPTHLIKTRGQQVTLRCSPKSGHDTVSWYQQALGQGPQFIFQYYEEEERQRGNFPDRFSGHQFPNYSSELNVNALLLGDSALYLCASSHQETQYFGPGTRLLVL.

About this clone: This CDR3 is also generated by other DNA sequences in the sample. The chain employs TRBV30 and TRBJ2-3; unclear D gene. Between the trimmed V and J ends, which lost 0 bases and 3 bases, there was a span of 4 bases. Germline CDR1 GTSNPN, CDR2 SVGIG (reference sequence). The CDR3 has 12 amino acids. CDR3 DNA: TGTGCCTGGAGTGTCGGGACAGATACGCAGTATTTT. It translates to CAWSVGTDTQYF.

The gene calls are TRBV9 and TRBJ2-1, with 7 positions matching TRBD2. Germline V gene lookup returns CDR1 SGDLS and CDR2 YYNGEE. J gave up 2 bases and V 0 bases, and 2 bases lay outside the gene matches. The CDR3 is made up of 15 amino acids. For the CDR3, the DNA is TGTGCCAGCAGCGTAGATAGCGGGCCCTACAATGAGCAGTTCTTC. This gives the protein CASSVDSGPYNEQFF.

The chain has TRBV10-3 and TRBJ2-5; a weak D match, TRBD1 (6 bases). In germline, CDR1 is ENHRY, CDR2 SYGVKD. This CDR3 comprises 13 residues. The ends were cut back, 6 bases at V and 3 bases at J, with 11 bases in the middle. This chain's CDR3 is CAISTGWEETQYF. In nucleotides, the CDR3 is TGTGCCATCAGCACAGGGTGGGAAGAGACCCAGTACTTC.

This chain joins TRBV11-2 and TRBJ2-5; D gene ambiguous. Germline CDR1 reads SGHAT; CDR2 reads FQNNGV. The CDR3 runs to 15 residues. Trimming shortened V by 1 base and J by 0 bases, and 9 bases separated the two germline ends. CDR3 DNA: TGTGCCAGCAGCTTAGCGTTCCTCAACCAAGAGACCCAGTACTTC. Protein: CASSLAFLNQETQYF.

V gene TRBV2 combines with J gene TRBJ2-3; TRBD1 matches 7 bases. CDR3 length: 14 residues. Germline CDR1 is SNHLY and CDR2 is FYNNEI. J was trimmed by 3 bases and V by 6 bases; bases with no gene match: 6. The CDR3 region has the DNA TGTGCCAGCAGCTTGGGACAGTATACAGATACGCAGTATTTT. Amino acid sequence: CASSLGQYTDTQYF. Complete variable domain (other parts from reference TRBV2 and TRBJ2-3): EPEVTQTPSHQVTQMGQEVILRCVPISNHLYFYWYRQILGQKVEFLVSFYNNEISEKSEIFDDQFSVERPDGSNFTLKIRSTKLEDSAMYFCASSLGQYTDTQYFGPGTRLTVL.

CDR3 sequence reads: CAWSVWQEETQYF. CDR3 coding DNA: TGTGCCTGGAGTGTATGGCAGGAAGAGACCCAGTACTTC. This chain connects TRBV30 to TRBJ2-5; D not resolved. The V end lost 0 bases, the J end lost 3 bases, and 8 bases lay between the germline ends. The V gene's germline CDR1 is GTSNPN and CDR2 SVGIG (reference sequence). The CDR3 sequence is 13 residues long.

In this sample, this clone turned up once. The CDR3 spells CATSRDVGEQFF. In DNA form, the CDR3 reads TGTGCCACCAGCAGGGACGTTGGTGAGCAGTTCTTC. This chain connects TRBV15 to TRBJ2-1, with D unclear. The length of the CDR3 is 12 residues. The V end was cut by 3 bases, the J end by 9 bases, with 9 bases between. The germline CDR1 and CDR2 sequences are LNHNV and YYDKDF (reference sequence).

The CDR3 sequence: CSVWDRAYEQYF. The DNA for the CDR3 is TGCAGCGTGTGGGACAGGGCCTACGAGCAGTACTTC. The chain uses TRBV29-1 and TRBJ2-7; 9 bases map to TRBD1. This CDR3 is 12 amino acids long. Germline V gives CDR1 SQVTM, CDR2 ANQGSEA. V dropped 6 bases and J dropped 2; count of bases not matched to a gene: 2.

In this sample, this clone turned up a few times. V and J are TRBV30 and TRBJ2-7, with D perhaps assigned TRBD1 or TRBD2 (5 bases each). The CDR3 sequence is 13 residues long. Germline CDR1 reads GTSNPN; CDR2 reads SVGIG (reference sequence). Between the trimmed V and J ends, which lost 3 bases and 10 bases, there was a span of 19 bases. The CDR3 here is CAWRRWDAERQYF. CDR3 DNA sequence: TGTGCCTGGAGGAGGTGGGACGCTGAACGTCAGTACTTC.

For this clone: The same CDR3 can be traced to other DNA sequences in this sample. J is TRBJ2-5 and V is TRBV5-6; no clear D gene. The CDR3 is 13 amino acids. V was pared by 2 bases and J by 4 bases, with 9 bases between. Germline V gives CDR1 SGHDT, CDR2 YYEEEE. The DNA for the CDR3 is TGTGCCAGCAGCTTACGCTCGGGAGAGACCCAGTACTTC. Encoded protein: CASSLRSGETQYF.

There are a few counts of this clone. The V gene is TRBV29-1, the J gene TRBJ2-1; D not certain. V dropped 7 bases and J dropped 0 bases, with 13 bases sitting between them. Germline CDR1 is SQVTM and CDR2 is ANQGSEA. This CDR3 has 14 amino acids. Here the CDR3 reads CSATRPSSYNEQFF. DNA for the CDR3: TGCAGCGCAACCCGCCCAAGCTCCTACAATGAGCAGTTCTTC.

The chain joins TRBV7-2 to TRBJ2-6; D remains ambiguous. This CDR3 contains 15 residues. Germline CDR1 SGHTA, CDR2 FQGNSA. V lost 10 bases to trimming and J lost 4 bases, with 17 bases between them. Here the CDR3 reads CATPLRGRGANVLTF. The CDR3 region has the DNA TGTGCCACCCCCCTGCGTGGGCGCGGGGCCAACGTCCTGACTTTC.

This sequence joins TRBV30 and TRBJ2-3, with a weak D call TRBD2 (5 bases). V was trimmed by 1 base and J by 2 bases, leaving 19 bases between them. From germline, CDR1 is GTSNPN and CDR2 SVGIG (reference sequence). This CDR3 contains 17 residues. In DNA, the CDR3 is TGTGCCTGGAGTGCAGGACTCATCAGCCTGAACACAGATACGCAGTATTTT. This translates into CAWSAGLISLNTDTQYF.

The gene calls are TRBV6-5 and TRBJ2-1; the D gene could be TRBD1 or TRBD2 (7 bases each). Trimming cost V 7 bases and J 10 bases, with 11 bases left between them. The CDR3 runs 11 residues. Germline CDR1 reads MNHEY; CDR2 reads SVGAGI. The CDR3 sequence: CASTRGGEQFF. The CDR3, as DNA: TGTGCCAGCACCAGGGGGGGAGAGCAGTTCTTC.